A single sample is the source of the 29 T cell receptor beta chains below, sequenced in a study of control samples from healthy donors and cancer patients. TCRdb keeps only in-frame clones here, not all; method: immunoSEQ multiplex PCR. This repertoire shows approximately 160,000 clones, around 90% found once; its top ten account for roughly 2%. Sequenced input: blood. These receptors were obtained from a woman between 40 and 50 years old in good health.

The J gene is TRBJ1-6, the V gene TRBV28, with unresolved D. V lost 5 bases and J lost 14, with 16 bases in between. CDR1 is MDHEN and CDR2 is SYDVKM in the germline V gene. The CDR3 sequence is 13 residues long. The CDR3 loop is CASSPATALTLHF. The CDR3 nucleotides are TGTGCCAGCAGTCCCGCGACGGCGCTAACCCTCCACTTT.

V usage is TRBV7-9 and J usage is TRBJ1-2; D remains unclear. The CDR3 sequence is 15 residues long. Germline loops: CDR1 SEHNR, CDR2 FQNEAQ (reference sequence). V lost 7 bases to trimming and J lost 3 bases, with 18 bases between them. CDR3 bases: TGTGCCAGCACCGTGGAGGGTCTAGGCGACTATGGCTACACCTTC. Amino acids: CASTVEGLGDYGYTF.

The chain has TRBV4-1 and TRBJ2-3; the match to TRBD2 covers 8 bases. Germline V CDR1 and CDR2: MGHRA, YSYEKL. V gave up 1 base and J gave up 3 bases; unmatched junction bases: 9. The CDR3 runs to 17 residues. The DNA of the CDR3 is TGCGCCAGCAGCCAAGTGGGGGTGCAGCGGGGGACAGATACGCAGTATTTT. It is translated as CASSQVGVQRGTDTQYF.

The chain joins TRBV5-6 to TRBJ1-1; D unclear. Germline V gives CDR1 SGHDT, CDR2 YYEEEE. The CDR3 spans 13 residues. With 2 bases removed from V and 1 base from J, the gap between germline ends came to 6 bases. CDR3 nucleotide sequence: TGTGCCAGCAGCTTAACGGAGAACACTGAAGCTTTCTTT. Translated, it gives CASSLTENTEAFF.

This chain connects TRBV5-1 to TRBJ2-4; D gene uncertain. The germline CDR1 and CDR2 sequences are SGHRS and YFSETQ. This CDR3 region has 14 residues. The V and J ends lost 2 bases and 7 bases respectively, with 13 bases between them. CDR3 loop: CASSFGEIMNIQYF. CDR3 coding DNA: TGCGCCAGCAGCTTCGGAGAGATAATGAACATTCAGTACTTC.

V gene TRBV6-5 combines with J gene TRBJ1-5; unclear D gene. The germline V gene has CDR1 MNHEY and CDR2 SVGAGI. With 11 bases removed from V and 0 bases from J, the gap between germline ends came to 11 bases. This CDR3 has 13 residues. The CDR3 DNA sequence: TGTGCCGTCCGACCCTATAGCAATCAGCCCCAGCATTTT. Translation gives CAVRPYSNQPQHF.

The CDR3 DNA is TGCGCCAGCAGCTTTTCCGGGGTTGCAACTAATGAAAAACTGTTTTTT. Its protein product is CASSFSGVATNEKLFF. This sequence joins TRBV5-1 and TRBJ1-4; D uncertain. Germline V gives CDR1 SGHRS, CDR2 YFSETQ. This CDR3 has 16 residues. The V and J ends lost 2 bases and 0 bases respectively, with 11 bases between them.

This rearrangement joins TRBV5-1 to TRBJ1-4, with TRBD1 identical over 10 bases. This CDR3 comprises 15 residues. Per the germline V gene, CDR1 is SGHRS and CDR2 is YFSETQ. Trimming took 5 bases from V and 6 from J; bases not matched to a gene: 7. CDR3 nucleotides: TGCGCCAGCAGGGCCTCGGGGACAGGGGATGAAAAACTGTTTTTT. Translation gives CASRASGTGDEKLFF.

V gene TRBV19 combines with J gene TRBJ1-2; D is unresolved. Trimming shortened V by 8 bases and J by 4 bases, and 17 bases separated the two germline ends. The germline CDR1 and CDR2 sequences are LNHDA and SQIVND (reference sequence). The CDR3 sequence is 14 residues long. DNA of the CDR3: TGTGCCAGTCTCTCCCCGGGAGGACCCTATGGCTACACCTTC. It translates to CASLSPGGPYGYTF.

V is TRBV19 and J is TRBJ2-3; 9 bases match TRBD1. V shed 5 bases, J shed 2 bases, and the junction held 5 bases outside the gene matches. Per the germline V gene, CDR1 is LNHDA and CDR2 is SQIVND (reference sequence). The CDR3 extends over 15 amino acids. The chain's CDR3 is CASSYRGPYTDTQYF. The CDR3 DNA follows: TGTGCCAGTAGTTACAGGGGGCCCTACACAGATACGCAGTATTTT.

This sequence joins TRBV29-1 and TRBJ2-7; TRBD2 might be the D (6 bases). Germline CDR1 and CDR2: SQVTM and ANQGSEA. The CDR3 runs to 12 residues. Trimming stripped 5 bases from V and 5 bases from J, with 13 bases between. CDR3 DNA: TGCAGCGTTCTCGGCGGGGCGCACGAGCAGTACTTC. It translates to CSVLGGAHEQYF.

The chain carries TRBV4-1 and TRBJ1-1, with D unclear. Per the germline V gene, CDR1 is MGHRA and CDR2 is YSYEKL. This CDR3 spans 12 amino acids. Trimming shortened V by 1 base and J by 10 bases, and 10 bases separated the two germline ends. Written as DNA, the CDR3 is TGCGCCAGCAGCCAAGTTTCCTCTCGAGCTTTCTTT. This sequence encodes CASSQVSSRAFF.

This clone occurred once. V usage is TRBV19 and J usage is TRBJ2-5, with 8 bases fitting TRBD2. The CDR3 covers 15 residues. The trim removed 5 bases at V and 1 base at J, leaving 6 bases unmatched. CDR1 and CDR2 (germline): LNHDA, SQIVND (reference sequence). The CDR3 coding sequence is TGTGCCAGTAGTTCCAGCGGGGGCCCCCAAGAGACCCAGTACTTC. Translating it yields CASSSSGGPQETQYF.

The table lists this clone with a count of one. The chain uses TRBV4-1 and TRBJ1-2; D remains unclear. Trimming removed 2 bases at V and 6 bases at J, with 16 bases between. CDR1 and CDR2 (germline): MGHRA, YSYEKL. This CDR3 spans 15 amino acids. CDR3: CASSQSSWAVNGYTF. In nucleotides, the CDR3 is TGCGCCAGCAGCCAATCCTCCTGGGCAGTCAATGGCTACACCTTC.

The rearrangement uses TRBV13 and TRBJ2-7; D gene ambiguous. Germline V gene lookup returns CDR1 PRHDT and CDR2 FYEKMQ (reference sequence). This CDR3 is built from 15 residues. Trimming took off 5 bases at V and 3 bases at J, with 17 bases between the two ends. CDR3 residues: CASSPSIGNRYEQYF. The CDR3, as DNA: TGTGCCAGCAGCCCAAGTATTGGCAATCGCTACGAGCAGTACTTC.

The chain joins TRBV19 to TRBJ1-6; 9 bases fit TRBD1. Trimming at V came to 5 bases and at J to 7 bases, leaving 3 bases not matched to a gene. The V gene's germline CDR1 is LNHDA and CDR2 SQIVND (reference sequence). The CDR3 extends over 14 amino acids. The CDR3 bases are TGTGCCAGTAGTCCGACAGGGGGAAATTCACCCCTCCACTTT. Translated: CASSPTGGNSPLHF.

J is TRBJ1-2 and V is TRBV6-2 or TRBV6-3, with 8 bases lining up with TRBD1. V lost 4 bases, J lost 8 bases, and 6 bases stayed unmatched. Germline lookup yields CDR1 MNHEY and CDR2 SVGEGT. This CDR3 has 13 residues. This CDR3 is CASSFDRGFGYTF. The DNA for the CDR3 is TGTGCCAGCAGTTTCGACAGGGGTTTCGGCTACACCTTC.

This clone was observed a handful of times. The chain employs TRBV6-6 and TRBJ2-6; 10 bases fit TRBD2. CDR3 length: 17 residues. V lost 5 bases and J lost 2; bases outside the gene matches: 6. Germline lookup yields CDR1 MNHNY and CDR2 SVGAGI (reference sequence). For the CDR3, the DNA is TGTGCCAGCAGTCTCCATAGCGGGGGGACTGGGGCCAACGTCCTGACTTTC. Translation gives CASSLHSGGTGANVLTF.

V is TRBV6-5 and J is TRBJ2-1; the match to TRBD1 covers 9 bases. Trimming at V came to 2 bases and at J to 10 bases, leaving 3 bases not matched to a gene. Germline CDR1 MNHEY, CDR2 SVGAGI. This CDR3 region has 13 residues. The CDR3 is CASSYPGQGEQFF. In DNA form, the CDR3 reads TGTGCCAGCAGTTACCCGGGACAGGGAGAGCAGTTCTTC.

This sequence joins TRBV19 and TRBJ1-5, with D maybe TRBD1 (5 bases). Trimming cost V 9 bases and J 6 bases, with 18 bases left between them. The CDR3 consists of 14 residues. CDR1 and CDR2 (germline): LNHDA, SQIVND (reference sequence). CDR3 nucleotides: TGTGCCAGCGGGGGAACGGGTAGGGGTCAGCCCCAGCATTTT. Its translation: CASGGTGRGQPQHF.

The gene calls are TRBV3-1 (or the pseudogene TRBV3-2) and TRBJ2-7; D is unresolved. The CDR3 extends over 11 amino acids. V lost 0 bases to trimming and J lost 5 bases, with 2 bases between them. The germline V gene encodes CDR1 LGHDT and CDR2 YNNKEL (reference sequence). The CDR3 coding sequence is TGTGCCAGCAGCCAAGAAAACGAGCAGTACTTC. It is translated as CASSQENEQYF.

The gene calls are TRBV9 and TRBJ1-1; TRBD1 might be the D (6 bases). Between the trimmed V and J ends, which lost 4 bases and 3 bases, there was a span of 10 bases. CDR1 is SGDLS and CDR2 is YYNGEE in the germline V gene. The CDR3 is 13 residues long. DNA for the CDR3: TGTGCCAGCAGCACACCAGGGGACACTGAAGCTTTCTTT. Residues: CASSTPGDTEAFF.

CDR3 coding DNA: TGCGCCAGCAGCTCCTCGACAGGGGAGGGTTCACCCCTCCACTTT. Its protein product is CASSSSTGEGSPLHF. The chain couples TRBV5-1 to TRBJ1-6; 8 bases are a match to TRBD1. V gave up 3 bases and J gave up 9 bases; unmatched junction bases: 8. Germline V CDR1 and CDR2: SGHRS, YFSETQ. There are 15 residues in the CDR3. Together with reference TRBV5-1 and TRBJ1-6, the CDR3 gives the full variable domain: KAGVTQTPRYLIKTRGQQVTLSCSPISGHRSVSWYQQTPGQGLQFLFEYFSETQRNKGNFPGRFSGRQFSNSRSEMNVSTLELGDSALYLCASSSSTGEGSPLHFGNGTRLTVT.

V gene TRBV9 combines with J gene TRBJ2-1; 7 bases map to TRBD2. CDR3 length: 16 amino acids. The V and J ends lost 1 base and 0 bases, in that order; junction bases with no gene match: 4. From germline, CDR1 is SGDLS and CDR2 YYNGEE. CDR3 sequence reads: CASSVTSVSSYNEQFF. CDR3 sequence (DNA): TGTGCCAGCAGCGTAACTAGCGTGAGCTCCTACAATGAGCAGTTCTTC.

V and J are TRBV11-2 and TRBJ2-5, with D possibly being TRBD1 or TRBD2 (5 bases each). Looked up from germline, CDR1 is SGHAT and CDR2 is FQNNGV. V lost 5 bases and J lost 4, with 14 bases in between. The CDR3 contains 14 residues. CDR3 sequence (DNA): TGTGCCAGCAGCCCCCGGGACCCAGGAGAGACCCAGTACTTC. The encoded protein is CASSPRDPGETQYF.

The genes are TRBV5-1 and TRBJ2-7, with D maybe TRBD2 (5 bases). CDR3 length: 15 residues. Per germline, CDR1 SGHRS and CDR2 YFSETQ. V shed 4 bases and J shed 0 bases, with 14 bases lying between them. The CDR3 DNA follows: TGCGCCAGCAGCCCACTCGAGGGCAACTCCTACGAGCAGTACTTC. This gives the protein CASSPLEGNSYEQYF.

The V call is TRBV3-1 (or the pseudogene TRBV3-2), the J call TRBJ2-5, with 8 bases aligning to TRBD2. This CDR3 is 14 amino acids long. The germline V gene has CDR1 LGHDT and CDR2 YNNKEL (reference sequence). V dropped 4 bases and J dropped 5; count of bases not matched to a gene: 6. The CDR3 bases are TGTGCCAGCAGCCGGAGCGGGGGTGGGGAGACCCAGTACTTC. It yields the protein CASSRSGGGETQYF.

On this clone: Other DNA variants within this sample encode the same CDR3. This chain joins TRBV12-3 or TRBV12-4 and TRBJ1-2; 9 positions match TRBD1. The length of the CDR3 is 13 residues. J lost 4 bases, V lost 3 bases, and 0 bases had no gene match. Here the CDR3 reads CASSLDRGYGYTF. The DNA for the CDR3 is TGTGCCAGCAGTTTGGACAGGGGCTATGGCTACACCTTC.

This clone was detected only a few times. The chain carries TRBV25-1 and TRBJ2-7; 8 bases agree with TRBD1. This CDR3 has 15 residues. Germline V lookup: CDR1 MGHDK, CDR2 SYGVNS. J lost 4 bases, V lost 6 bases, and 11 bases had no gene match. The CDR3 reads CASRGQGAQFYEQYF. The CDR3 DNA follows: TGTGCCAGCAGGGGGCAGGGGGCGCAGTTTTACGAGCAGTACTTC.